The TCR beta chain described here comes from a study of blood T cell repertoires in COVID-19. Study-level background: Samples of COVID-19 (acute and convalescent) were obtained from the United States, Italy and Spain. Sample material is recorded as cDNA or gDNA derived from T cells, B-cell-depleted T cells, or PBMCs.

As processed by the authors: Scientists estimated how many nucleated cells there were by amplifying reference gene primers. Sequenced by immunoSEQ multiplex PCR; TCRdb stores in-frame clones only, minus some. V and J calls and clone size are as listed in that table; D and trimming were resolved from the DNA. Of 150,000 to 200,000 clones listed, roughly 84% are singletons. This clone has just one count. Sequenced input: peripheral blood. This clonotype was sampled from an elderly woman with acute or convalescent COVID-19.

The CDR3: CASKVEERIYGYTF. DNA for the CDR3: TGTGCCAGCAAAGTGGAGGAGCGGATCTATGGCTACACCTTC. The rearrangement joins TRBV10-3 to TRBJ1-2; D gene unclear. The CDR3 is made up of 14 amino acids. Trimming pared 10 bases from V and 4 bases from J, leaving 19 bases between. The V gene's germline CDR1 is ENHRY and CDR2 SYGVKD.